This is a list of T cell receptor beta chains from one sample in a study of cytomegalovirus exposure and HLA in healthy donors. Measured with immunoSEQ multiplex PCR; TCRdb has only the in-frame clones, and not every one. The table has more than 150,000 clones, roughly 79% seen once; the top ten hold about 1.6%. Sequenced material: PBMCs. The receptors here all came from a man between 35 and 55 years old in good health and CMV-seronegative. The CDR3 runs from the conserved cysteine through the conserved F or W. A D gene is named only where the DNA matches it firmly. Clone size, where shown, is once, few, many, or a class for clones that have expanded.

v_call,clone_size,d_call,j_call,cdr3_aa,cdr3_nt
TRBV2,NA,TRBD1,TRBJ1-2,CASRSESRGPLSGYTF,TGTGCCAGCAGGTCCGAGTCGAGGGGGCCGCTGAGCGGCTACACCTTC
TRBV6-1,NA,NA,TRBJ2-2,CASSDADSTGELFF,TGTGCCAGCAGTGACGCCGATAGTACCGGGGAGCTGTTTTTT
TRBV7-8,NA,TRBD1,TRBJ1-5,CASSLGDRAGPQHF,TGTGCCAGCAGCTTAGGGGACAGGGCAGGGCCCCAGCATTTT
TRBV5-1,NA,NA,TRBJ1-2,CASSPTPGYGYTF,TGCGCCAGCAGCCCAACCCCAGGCTATGGCTACACCTTC
TRBV11-2,NA,TRBD1,TRBJ1-1,CASGRDRGYKMNTEAFF,TGTGCCAGCGGCAGGGACAGGGGTTACAAAATGAACACTGAAGCTTTCTTT
TRBV4-2,NA,TRBD2,TRBJ2-4,CASSQGGAGTSASPKNIQYF,TGTGCCAGCAGCCAAGGAGGGGCAGGGACTAGCGCCTCCCCCAAAAACATTCAGTACTTC
TRBV27,once,NA,TRBJ1-2,CASSLSIAGVYGYTF,TGTGCCAGCAGTTTATCGATAGCGGGGGTCTATGGCTACACCTTC
TRBV5-1,NA,NA,TRBJ2-6,CASSLVGPSNGLTF,TGCGCCAGCAGCTTGGTGGGGCCATCCAACGGCCTGACTTTC
TRBV29-1,NA,TRBD1,TRBJ1-3,CSVGRDRSGNTIYF,TGCAGCGTTGGGCGGGACAGGTCTGGAAACACCATATATTTT
TRBV6-5,few,TRBD2,TRBJ2-2,CAIRSGGSFGGELFF,TGTGCCATCAGAAGCGGCGGGAGTTTTGGCGGGGAGCTGTTTTTT
TRBV27,NA,TRBD1,TRBJ2-7,CASSVRDRASYEQYF,TGTGCCAGCAGTGTCCGGGACAGGGCGTCCTACGAGCAGTACTTC
TRBV29-1,NA,TRBD1,TRBJ2-1,CSVGGTGYNEQFF,TGCAGCGTTGGAGGGACAGGCTACAATGAGCAGTTCTTC
TRBV28,NA,NA,TRBJ1-4,CASTAQGEGEKLFF,TGTGCCAGCACCGCACAGGGAGAGGGTGAAAAACTGTTTTTT
TRBV7-2,NA,TRBD1,TRBJ2-7,CASSLPSGLGQGAAYEQYF,TGTGCCAGCAGCTTACCCTCCGGGCTGGGACAGGGGGCAGCCTACGAGCAGTACTTC
TRBV9,NA,TRBD1,TRBJ1-3,CASTAGDRANGNTIYF,TGTGCCAGCACGGCGGGGGACAGGGCTAACGGAAACACCATATATTTT
TRBV18,NA,NA,TRBJ1-4,CASSPPGDREKLFF,TGTGCCAGCTCACCTCCCGGGGATCGGGAAAAACTGTTTTTT
TRBV7-9,NA,TRBD2,TRBJ2-2,CSSSPLAANTGELFF,TGTTCCAGCAGCCCCCTAGCGGCGAACACCGGGGAGCTGTTTTTT
TRBV5-1,NA,NA,TRBJ2-5,CASSLALGTETWEQYF,TGCGCCAGCAGCTTGGCTCTCGGAACAGAGACTTGGGAGCAGTACTTC
TRBV11-2,NA,NA,TRBJ2-1,CASSLGLGMEQFF,TGTGCCAGCAGCTTAGGCCTCGGTATGGAGCAGTTCTTC
TRBV7-9,NA,TRBD2,TRBJ2-1,CASSLALAGNNEQFF,TGTGCCAGCAGCTTAGCACTAGCGGGGAACAATGAGCAGTTCTTC
TRBV19,NA,NA,TRBJ1-5,CASSIDGGGASPQHF,TGTGCCAGTAGTATAGATGGTGGGGGGGCGTCGCCCCAGCATTTT
TRBV4-1,NA,NA,TRBJ2-1,CASSQAGFNEQFF,TGCGCCAGCAGCCAAGCGGGGTTCAATGAGCAGTTCTTC
TRBV7-9,NA,TRBD1,TRBJ2-7,CASSFRGTGGYEQYF,TGTGCCAGCAGTTTTAGGGGGACAGGGGGATACGAGCAGTACTTC
TRBV7-9,NA,TRBD1,TRBJ1-2,CSSSSWDRDPYGYTF,TGTTCCAGCAGCTCTTGGGACAGGGACCCCTATGGCTACACCTTC
TRBV30,NA,NA,TRBJ1-2,CALTAANYGYTF,TGTGCCTTAACAGCAGCTAACTATGGCTACACCTTC
TRBV19,NA,TRBD1,TRBJ2-7,CASRRGTGSYEQYF,TGTGCCAGCCGGAGAGGGACAGGTTCCTACGAGCAGTACTTC
TRBV7-2,NA,NA,TRBJ2-3,CASSPRLVPDTQYF,TGTGCCAGCAGCCCGCGACTAGTCCCAGATACGCAGTATTTT
TRBV27,NA,TRBD1,TRBJ1-2,CASSSYLTGGAYGYTF,TGTGCCAGCAGTTCGTACCTTACAGGGGGTGCCTATGGCTACACCTTC
TRBV7-9,NA,NA,TRBJ1-2,CASSPRQGSSYGYTF,TGTGCCAGCAGCCCCCGTCAGGGATCTAGCTATGGCTACACCTTC
TRBV5-1,NA,NA,TRBJ2-1,CASSQDGSGEVHYYNEQFF,TGCGCCAGCAGCCAGGATGGTAGCGGCGAAGTTCACTACTACAATGAGCAGTTCTTC
TRBV9,NA,TRBD2,TRBJ2-3,CASSTSGRSTDTQYF,TGTGCCAGCAGCACTAGCGGGAGGAGTACAGATACGCAGTATTTT
TRBV5-4,NA,TRBD1,TRBJ1-1,CASSPDGTGSEAFF,TGTGCCAGCAGCCCGGACGGGACAGGGAGTGAAGCTTTCTTT
TRBV4-1,NA,NA,TRBJ1-2,CASSQVAENYGYTF,TGCGCCAGCAGCCAAGTAGCTGAGAACTATGGCTACACCTTC
TRBV30,NA,TRBD1,TRBJ2-2,CAWRGQGATGELFF,TGTGCCTGGAGGGGACAGGGGGCCACCGGGGAGCTGTTTTTT
TRBV5-1,NA,NA,TRBJ1-5,CASSLEGRGGQPQHF,TGCGCCAGCAGCTTGGAGGGTCGAGGGGGTCAGCCCCAGCATTTT
TRBV10-3,NA,TRBD1,TRBJ2-2,CAIRNGTASTGELFF,TGTGCCATCAGAAACGGGACAGCCAGCACCGGGGAGCTGTTTTTT
TRBV7-9,NA,NA,TRBJ1-2,CASSLVIPRGLRYTF,TGTGCCAGCAGCTTAGTCATCCCCAGGGGCTTACGCTACACCTTC
TRBV27,NA,TRBD2,TRBJ2-7,CASSLSRGARGYEQYF,TGTGCCAGCAGTTTATCGCGGGGGGCCCGAGGTTACGAGCAGTACTTC
TRBV7-3,NA,NA,TRBJ2-3,CASSSRWGQGGTQYF,TGTGCCAGCAGCTCCCGATGGGGCCAGGGGGGTACGCAGTATTTT
TRBV18,NA,NA,TRBJ2-5,CASSLPSEKTQYF,TGTGCCAGCTCACTGCCTAGCGAAAAGACCCAGTACTTC
TRBV30,NA,TRBD1,TRBJ2-7,CAWTGGTYEQYF,TGTGCCTGGACAGGGGGTACCTACGAGCAGTACTTC
TRBV11-1,NA,TRBD2,TRBJ2-5,CASSLRLAVTIQETQYF,TGTGCCAGCAGCTTACGGCTAGCGGTAACTATACAAGAGACCCAGTACTTC
TRBV11-3,NA,NA,TRBJ2-2,CASSSSWVAGTNTGELFF,TGTGCCAGCAGCTCATCCTGGGTGGCAGGGACGAACACCGGGGAGCTGTTTTTT
TRBV5-6,NA,TRBD1,TRBJ1-2,CASSRTGIHGYTF,TGTGCCAGCAGCCGGACAGGGATACATGGCTACACCTTC
TRBV5-1,NA,TRBD1,TRBJ2-5,CASSPHGDRAMAQYF,TGCGCCAGCAGCCCACACGGGGACAGAGCTATGGCCCAGTACTTC
TRBV30,NA,TRBD1,TRBJ1-5,CACSPGQGNQPQHF,TGTGCCTGTTCGCCGGGACAGGGTAATCAGCCCCAGCATTTT
TRBV5-6,NA,NA,TRBJ2-2,CASRGGTGGELFF,TGTGCCAGCAGAGGAGGGACGGGCGGGGAGCTGTTTTTT
TRBV19,NA,NA,TRBJ1-5,CASNPGYSNQPQHF,TGTGCCAGTAACCCGGGATATAGCAATCAGCCCCAGCATTTT
TRBV4-1,NA,NA,TRBJ2-7,CASSPTELSGMSSEQYF,TGCGCCAGCAGCCCCACGGAGCTAAGCGGAATGTCTAGTGAGCAGTACTTC
TRBV7-9,few,NA,TRBJ1-1,CASSFLAGMENTEAFF,TGTGCCAGCAGCTTTCTCGCAGGGATGGAGAACACTGAAGCTTTCTTT
TRBV5-1,few,TRBD2,TRBJ2-1,CASSSAGEFYNEQFF,TGCGCCAGCAGCTCAGCGGGAGAATTCTACAATGAGCAGTTCTTC
TRBV30,NA,TRBD1,TRBJ1-1,CAWFPGQGGTEAFF,TGTGCCTGGTTCCCGGGACAGGGGGGGACTGAAGCTTTCTTT
TRBV7-9,NA,NA,TRBJ1-1,CASSFWDMNTEAFF,TGTGCCAGCAGCTTCTGGGACATGAACACTGAAGCTTTCTTT
TRBV6-1,NA,NA,TRBJ1-1,CASSARHPYMNTEAFF,TGTGCCAGCAGTGCCCGACACCCGTACATGAACACTGAAGCTTTCTTT
TRBV10-3,NA,TRBD1,TRBJ2-3,CAISGQGNTDTQYF,TGTGCCATCAGTGGACAGGGGAACACAGATACGCAGTATTTT
TRBV14,NA,TRBD1,TRBJ2-7,CASSQERGWQGAYEQYF,TGTGCCAGCAGCCAAGAAAGAGGTTGGCAGGGGGCCTACGAGCAGTACTTC
TRBV10-3,few,TRBD1,TRBJ2-1,CAIRGWTGALNNEQFF,TGTGCCATCAGGGGTTGGACAGGGGCCCTAAACAATGAGCAGTTCTTC